The 30 T cell receptor beta chains reported below all come from one sample, sequenced in a study of cytomegalovirus exposure and HLA in healthy donors. The PCR employed 60 Vbeta primers together with 13 Jbeta primers. Using immunoSEQ multiplex PCR, the repertoire was profiled, and TCRdb retains in-frame clones only, with some absent. Here the sample spans about 55,000 clones, approximately 71% being singletons. The source material was PBMCs. These receptor sequences come from a man in his forties in good health and CMV-seropositive.

This sequence joins TRBV11-2 and TRBJ1-4; TRBD1 aligns across 8 bases. CDR1 and CDR2 from the germline V gene are SGHAT and FQNNGV. The CDR3 consists of 15 residues. With 1 base clipped from V and 5 bases from J, the junction kept 3 bases outside the gene matches. The CDR3 protein is CASSLVSGGNEKLFF. CDR3 sequence (DNA): TGTGCCAGCAGCTTAGTTTCAGGGGGCAATGAAAAACTGTTTTTT.

Here the CDR3 DNA reads TGTGCCAGCAGTCCCGGACAGAGCTACGAGCAGTACTTC. Its protein is CASSPGQSYEQYF. The rearrangement links TRBV7-6 to TRBJ2-7; TRBD1 is a possible D gene (6 bases). The germline V gene has CDR1 SGHVS and CDR2 FNYEAQ. Trimming stripped 6 bases from V and 3 bases from J, with 12 bases between. This CDR3 has 13 residues.

The J gene is TRBJ1-5, the V gene TRBV18, with TRBD1 as a possible D gene (6 bases). V gave up 3 bases and J gave up 3 bases, with 9 bases separating them. This CDR3 is 14 amino acids long. Germline V gives CDR1 KGHSH, CDR2 LQKENI. As DNA, the CDR3 is TGTGCCAGCTCACCGGGACACAACAATCAGCCCCAGCATTTT. Protein sequence: CASSPGHNNQPQHF. Full variable domain (missing parts from reference TRBV18 and TRBJ1-5): NAGVMQNPRHLVRRRGQEARLRCSPMKGHSHVYWYRQLPEEGLKFMVYLQKENIIDESGMPKERFSAEFPKEGPSILRIQQVVRGDSAAYFCASSPGHNNQPQHFGDGTRLSIL.

The CDR3 region is CASSPAGSAGNTIYF. CDR3 DNA: TGTGCCAGCTCACCGGCGGGGTCGGCCGGAAACACCATATATTTT. The chain recombines TRBV18 with TRBJ1-3; D is ambiguous. Between the trimmed V and J ends, which lost 3 bases and 4 bases, there was a span of 13 bases. This CDR3 has 15 residues. CDR1 is KGHSH, CDR2 LQKENI, per germline. The full variable domain, in which reference TRBV18 and TRBJ1-3 provide the parts outside the CDR3, is NAGVMQNPRHLVRRRGQEARLRCSPMKGHSHVYWYRQLPEEGLKFMVYLQKENIIDESGMPKERFSAEFPKEGPSILRIQQVVRGDSAAYFCASSPAGSAGNTIYFGEGSWLTVV.

This chain connects TRBV27 to TRBJ2-7; 7 bases agree with TRBD1. Per germline, CDR1 MNHEY and CDR2 SMNVEV (reference sequence). The CDR3 totals 14 residues. V was clipped by 6 bases and J by 1 base; unmatched bases: 6. DNA of the CDR3: TGTGCCAGCAGCCTTGACAGGGTGTCCTACGAGCAGTACTTC. Its protein product is CASSLDRVSYEQYF.

The CDR3 nucleotides are TGTGCCAGCAGCTTATCGCGGTCGACGGGGGGCTACACCTTC. This codes for CASSLSRSTGGYTF. The chain recombines TRBV7-9 with TRBJ1-2; D uncertain. Trimming took off 2 bases at V and 8 bases at J, with 15 bases between the two ends. CDR1 SEHNR and CDR2 FQNEAQ come from the germline V gene (reference sequence). The CDR3 loop spans 14 amino acids.

The chain has TRBV11-2 and TRBJ1-1; no clear D. V was cut by 5 bases and J by 0 bases, with 7 bases left in between. Germline-derived CDR1 and CDR2 are SGHAT and FQNNGV. The CDR3 totals 13 residues. The CDR3: CASSRVLNTEAFF. In nucleotides, the CDR3 is TGTGCCAGCAGCCGAGTATTGAACACTGAAGCTTTCTTT.

This chain links TRBV27 with TRBJ1-2; the D is unclear. Germline V gene lookup returns CDR1 MNHEY and CDR2 SMNVEV (reference sequence). The ends were cut back, 4 bases at V and 5 bases at J, with 11 bases in the middle. The CDR3 is 13 residues long. CDR3 protein: CASSSGGKYGYTF. The CDR3 DNA follows: TGTGCCAGCAGTTCTGGAGGGAAGTATGGCTACACCTTC.

This chain joins TRBV10-1 and TRBJ1-1; a possible D gene is TRBD1 (6 bases). Trimming stripped 5 bases from V and 7 bases from J, with 14 bases between. CDR3 size: 13 residues. Germline assignment: CDR1 WNHNN and CDR2 SYGVQD (reference sequence). CDR3 sequence (DNA): TGCGCCAGCAGTCCATATCCGACAGGTGAAGCTTTCTTT. Translation gives CASSPYPTGEAFF.

In its sample, this clone was seen a few times. The chain uses TRBV7-3 and TRBJ2-7; the match to TRBD1 covers 8 bases. V was clipped by 5 bases and J by 6 bases; unmatched bases: 6. Germline CDR1 reads SGHTA; CDR2 reads FQGTGA. CDR3 length: 13 amino acids. CDR3 sequence (DNA): TGTGCCAGCAGCCCTGGACAGGGCGGCGAGCAGTACTTC. Encoded protein: CASSPGQGGEQYF.

This clone occurred once. This chain joins TRBV4-1 and TRBJ1-2; TRBD1 aligns across 8 bases. After removal of 3 bases from V and 4 bases from J, the junction contained 4 bases not matched to a gene. The CDR3 is 14 amino acids. Germline CDR1 and CDR2: MGHRA and YSYEKL. The CDR3 reads CASSQAGGVYGYTF. CDR3 DNA sequence: TGCGCCAGCAGCCAGGCAGGGGGCGTCTATGGCTACACCTTC.

This clone was picked up a small number of times. The genes are TRBV7-9 and TRBJ1-5; possible D gene TRBD1, 5 bases. The CDR3 totals 14 residues. The germline V gene encodes CDR1 SEHNR and CDR2 FQNEAQ (reference sequence). V was pared by 5 bases and J by 9 bases, with 17 bases between. Here the CDR3 reads CASSLEGATGPQHF. As DNA, the CDR3 is TGTGCCAGCAGCCTAGAAGGGGCCACCGGGCCCCAGCATTTT.

V is TRBV6-1 and J is TRBJ1-5; TRBD1 is a possible D gene (6 bases). The CDR3 length is 14 residues. V lost 5 bases and J 5 bases, leaving 13 bases between the germline ends. Germline loops: CDR1 MNHNS, CDR2 SASEGT. Written as DNA, the CDR3 is TGTGCCAGCAGTCTACAGGGAACCTATCAGCCCCAGCATTTT. It encodes CASSLQGTYQPQHF.

The chain uses TRBV2 and TRBJ2-3; 10 bases agree with TRBD2. J lost 1 base, V lost 7 bases, and 5 bases had no gene match. The CDR3 has 15 residues. Germline V gene sequence: CDR1 SNHLY, CDR2 FYNNEI. The CDR3 region has the DNA TGTGCCAGCAACCTTCTAGCGGGGGGCACAGATACGCAGTATTTT. Residues: CASNLLAGGTDTQYF.

A few counts support this clone. This chain uses TRBV6-1 with TRBJ1-1; no clear D. From germline, CDR1 is MNHNS and CDR2 SASEGT. V was cut by 6 bases and J by 5 bases, with 4 bases left in between. The CDR3 sequence is 10 residues long. The CDR3, as DNA: TGTGCCAGCAGCAGGACTGAAGCTTTCTTT. It yields the protein CASSRTEAFF.

The rearrangement links TRBV7-2 to TRBJ2-7; 7 bases are a match to TRBD2. V shed 4 bases and J 6 bases; nucleotides not matched to a gene: 3. Germline CDR1 is SGHTA and CDR2 is FQGNSA. This CDR3 has 12 amino acids. DNA of the CDR3: TGTGCCAGCAGCTCAGGACTAGGCGAGCAGTACTTC. This encodes CASSSGLGEQYF.

This sequence joins TRBV7-3 and TRBJ1-6; D uncertain. The CDR3 runs 15 residues. V lost 5 bases and J lost 5, with 13 bases in between. Germline V gives CDR1 SGHTA, CDR2 FQGTGA. This CDR3 reads CASSPLGGDNSPLHF. The CDR3, as DNA: TGTGCCAGCAGCCCATTGGGAGGAGATAATTCACCCCTCCACTTT.

V usage is TRBV29-1 and J usage is TRBJ1-5, with a possible D match to TRBD1 (5 bases). This CDR3 region has 13 residues. Germline V gene data show CDR1 as SQVTM and CDR2 as ANQGSEA. V lost 7 bases and J lost 5, with 15 bases in between. The CDR3 bases are TGCAGCGCCCTGATGGGGGGTGATCAGCCCCAGCATTTT. Protein product: CSALMGGDQPQHF.

In this sample, this clone turned up a few times. The V gene is TRBV6-1, the J gene TRBJ1-3; D is ambiguous. The CDR3 contains 15 residues. CDR1 and CDR2 from the germline V gene are MNHNS and SASEGT. With 0 bases removed from V and 4 bases from J, the gap between germline ends came to 10 bases. The DNA for the CDR3 is TGTGCCAGCAGTGAAGCCTATGAGCGGGGAAACACCATATATTTT. Translation: CASSEAYERGNTIYF.

The rearrangement uses TRBV19 and TRBJ1-5; 7 bases are a match to TRBD1. The CDR3 has 17 amino acids. V was clipped by 5 bases and J by 2 bases; unmatched bases: 12. Looked up from germline, CDR1 is LNHDA and CDR2 is SQIVND (reference sequence). The CDR3 sequence: CASSQDLQGPRNQPQHF. The CDR3 DNA reads as TGTGCCAGTAGTCAGGACCTACAGGGGCCACGCAATCAGCCCCAGCATTTT.

The V call is TRBV7-8, the J call TRBJ1-1; the D is unclear. CDR1 and CDR2 (germline): SGHVS, FQNEAQ. The CDR3 length is 14 residues. Trimming removed 5 bases at V and 1 base at J, with 11 bases between. CDR3: CASSPRGSNTEAFF. The CDR3 DNA follows: TGTGCCAGCAGCCCCCGGGGATCGAACACTGAAGCTTTCTTT.

This clone was found once. V and J are TRBV25-1 and TRBJ1-1; D may be TRBD1 (6 bases). Germline CDR1 reads MGHDK; CDR2 reads SYGVNS. The CDR3 spans 14 residues. V lost 2 bases to trimming and J lost 4 bases, with 11 bases between them. The CDR3, as DNA: TGTGCCAGCAGTGAAGCACAGGGAGCCACTGAAGCTTTCTTT. Encoded protein: CASSEAQGATEAFF. The whole variable domain, remainder taken from reference TRBV25-1 and TRBJ1-1, is EADIYQTPRYLVIGTGKKITLECSQTMGHDKMYWYQQDPGMELHLIHYSYGVNSTEKGDLSSESTVSRIRTEHFPLTLESARPSHTSQYLCASSEAQGATEAFFGQGTRLTVV.

The chain joins TRBV29-1 to TRBJ2-3; tentative D call: TRBD1 (6 bases). Deletions cut 1 base from V and 1 base from J, with 18 bases between. Germline values: CDR1 SQVTM, CDR2 ANQGSEA. The CDR3 spans 17 residues. DNA for the CDR3: TGCAGCGTTGAAGCGTGGGTCAGGGGCACGGGCACAGATACGCAGTATTTT. Translation gives CSVEAWVRGTGTDTQYF.

The rearrangement links TRBV4-3 to TRBJ1-6; a weak D match, TRBD1 (5 bases). CDR3 length: 15 residues. The germline V gene has CDR1 LGHNA and CDR2 YSLEER. Trimming pared 0 bases from V and 7 bases from J, leaving 10 bases between. CDR3 amino acids: CASSQEGQGNSPLHF. CDR3 bases: TGCGCCAGCAGCCAAGAGGGGCAGGGCAATTCACCCCTCCACTTT.

The chain uses TRBV5-1 and TRBJ2-3, with 15 bases identical to TRBD2. Germline lookup yields CDR1 SGHRS and CDR2 YFSETQ. J gave up 5 bases and V 2 bases, and 3 bases lay outside the gene matches. This CDR3 has 16 residues. DNA for the CDR3: TGCGCCAGCAGCTTAGGGACTAGCGGGGGGCGAGATACGCAGTATTTT. Translated, it gives CASSLGTSGGRDTQYF.

The chain recombines TRBV5-6 with TRBJ2-5; TRBD2 matches at 12 bases. Germline CDR1 and CDR2: SGHDT and YYEEEE. CDR3 length equals 17 residues. With V trimmed by 3 bases and J by 7 bases, 13 bases remained unmatched. CDR3: CASSSGLAGNLPGTQYF. CDR3 coding DNA: TGTGCCAGCAGCTCCGGACTAGCGGGGAACCTCCCGGGGACCCAGTACTTC.

The rearrangement links TRBV5-5 to TRBJ1-1; D is undetermined. The CDR3 is made up of 12 amino acids. V lost 1 base and J lost 4, with 5 bases in between. Germline V gene sequence: CDR1 SGHKS, CDR2 YYEKEE (reference sequence). The CDR3 sequence: CASSLTVTEAFF. CDR3 nucleotide sequence: TGTGCCAGCAGCTTGACAGTCACTGAAGCTTTCTTT.

The table lists this clone with a few counts. The CDR3 region has the DNA TGTGCCACCAGCAGAGAGAGGGCCGGGCAGAGATTCAATGAGCAGTTCTTC. Its protein product is CATSRERAGQRFNEQFF. V is TRBV15 and J is TRBJ2-1, with D possibly being TRBD2 (5 bases). Germline loops: CDR1 LNHNV, CDR2 YYDKDF (reference sequence). V lost 0 bases and J lost 6, with 18 bases in between. The CDR3 has 17 amino acids.

J is TRBJ2-7 and V is TRBV11-2; weak D call: TRBD1 (6 bases). The V and J ends lost 3 bases and 2 bases respectively, with 8 bases between them. Germline V CDR1 and CDR2: SGHAT, FQNNGV. This CDR3 spans 13 amino acids. The CDR3 bases are TGTGCCAGCAGCTTCGACAGGACCTACGAGCAGTACTTC. Encoded protein: CASSFDRTYEQYF.

This clone occurred a few times. This CDR3 reads CASSLGPRTESYEQYF. DNA for the CDR3: TGCGCCAGCAGCTTGGGGCCCAGGACAGAATCCTACGAGCAGTACTTC. V usage is TRBV5-1 and J usage is TRBJ2-7, with TRBD1 as a possible D gene (6 bases). Trimming stripped 0 bases from V and 1 base from J, with 14 bases between. This CDR3 is built from 16 residues. Germline V gives CDR1 SGHRS, CDR2 YFSETQ.